This entry is about one TCR beta chain. This clone came up a few times. This clone's antigen is unknown. Within one base of it there is no much larger clone, and no base qualities were kept. The sample is drawn from a study of OX40 agonist ivuxolimab in advanced cancers. Describing the broader study: Ivuxolimab, which targeted the costimulatory receptor OX40 (CD134), was an agonistic, fully human IgG2 monoclonal antibody. Intravenous ivuxolimab was administered to patients every 2 weeks at six dose levels: 0.01, 0.1, 0.3, 1.5, 3 and 10 mg/kg. Of the roughly 52 patients in dose escalation, about 20 had hepatocellular carcinoma, approximately 15 had melanoma, 9 had renal cell carcinoma and 9 had head and neck cancer. In the dose-escalation cohort, around 80% of patients were male, and the mean age was roughly 60 years with a range of roughly 20 to 85. Prior anti-PD-1, anti-PD-L1 or anti-CTLA-4 therapy was permitted, and checkpoint inhibitors had been received by about 44% of dose-escalation patients. Three dose-escalation patients achieved partial responses, one with hepatocellular carcinoma and two with cutaneous melanoma. Peripheral TCRbeta sequencing aimed to test whether ivuxolimab altered TCR sequence diversity and caused clonal T-cell expansion. The monotherapy dose-escalation portion (N of about 50 patients) of the phase I ivuxolimab trial is reported in the paper.

What the study reported, not specific to this receptor: At doses from 0.1 to 3.0 mg/kg, clonal expansion was seen in both CD4+ and CD8+ blood T cells between baseline and week 6. Antigen specificity was not determined for the clonally expanded peripheral T cells. Partial responders in the 0.1-3.0 mg/kg groups had among the lowest normalized peripheral clonal expansion, especially among CD8+ T cells. After ivuxolimab, CD8+ T cells had more expanded clones than CD4+ T cells on average. Low levels of normalized T-cell clonal expansion were also seen in some patients who did not respond.

For sequencing of the TCRbeta CDR3 region, genomic DNA was extracted from the sorted cells. TCRbeta CDR3 regions were sequenced using the immunoSEQ Assay. TCRdb mirrors the immuneACCESS table, restricted to in-frame sequences. Some clones are absent from its copies; in checked studies, under half trace to an unresolved V gene, and the reason for the others is unknown. Present in this sample are roughly 120,000 clones, approximately 90% of which were seen just once. The ten largest clones take up more than 0.45% of the sample. CDR1 and CDR2 are drawn from the germline V gene: SNHLY, FYNNEI. V and J are truncated by 6 bases and 7 bases respectively, leaving an intervening sequence of 7 bases. The CDR3 starts with the cysteine, ends with the phenylalanine, and has 11 residues. The entry retains the CDR3 DNA only, 33 bases that are in frame from base 1. The trial excluded patients who had a history of autoimmune disease or who were on systemic immunosuppression. In every dose cohort, peripheral blood was drawn for TCR sequencing at baseline, cycle 4 day 1, and cycle 7 day 1. The samples were drawn from a first-in-human, open-label, multicenter phase I dose-escalation trial of ivuxolimab. Adults with locally advanced or metastatic melanoma, renal cell, hepatocellular, or head and neck squamous cell carcinoma were enrolled in the trial. Before TCR sequencing, CD4+ and CD8+ T cells were separately sorted from peripheral blood.

This TCR was recovered from an adult with an advanced solid tumor such as melanoma, head and neck, liver or kidney cancer. The receptor chain draws on TRBV2 and TRBJ2-1; there is no confident call for the D gene. The starting material was CD4+ or CD8+ T cells sorted from blood, obtained in a trial of the OX40 agonist ivuxolimab. The encoded CDR3 is CASRSLNEQFF. The nucleotide sequence reads TGTGCCAGCAGGTCCCTGAATGAGCAGTTCTTC.